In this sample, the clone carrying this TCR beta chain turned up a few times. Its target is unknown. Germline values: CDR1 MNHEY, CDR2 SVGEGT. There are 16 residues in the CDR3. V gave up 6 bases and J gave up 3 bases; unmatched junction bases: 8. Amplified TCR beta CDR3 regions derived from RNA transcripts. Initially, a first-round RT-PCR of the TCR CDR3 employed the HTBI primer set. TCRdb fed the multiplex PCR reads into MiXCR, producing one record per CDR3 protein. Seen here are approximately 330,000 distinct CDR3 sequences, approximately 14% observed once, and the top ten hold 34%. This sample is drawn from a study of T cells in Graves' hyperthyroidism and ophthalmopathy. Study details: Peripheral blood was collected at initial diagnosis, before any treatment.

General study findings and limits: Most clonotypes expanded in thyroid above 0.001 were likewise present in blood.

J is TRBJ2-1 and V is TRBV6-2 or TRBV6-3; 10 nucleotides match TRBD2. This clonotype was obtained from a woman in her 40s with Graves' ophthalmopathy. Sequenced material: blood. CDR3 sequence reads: CASRGGSGRIYNEQFF. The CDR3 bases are TGTGCCAGCAGAGGGGGTAGCGGGAGGATCTACAATGAGCAGTTCTTC.